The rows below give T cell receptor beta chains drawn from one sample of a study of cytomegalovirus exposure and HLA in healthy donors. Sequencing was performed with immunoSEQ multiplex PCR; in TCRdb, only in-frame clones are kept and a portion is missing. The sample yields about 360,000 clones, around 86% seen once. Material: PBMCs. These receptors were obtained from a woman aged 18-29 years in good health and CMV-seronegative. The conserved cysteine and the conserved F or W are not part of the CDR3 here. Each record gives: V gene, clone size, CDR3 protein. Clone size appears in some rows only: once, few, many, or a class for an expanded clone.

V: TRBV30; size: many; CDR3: AWGDRIGQPQH
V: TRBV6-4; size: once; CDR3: ASSESGGSTDTQY
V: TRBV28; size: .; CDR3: ASRGTRETDTQY
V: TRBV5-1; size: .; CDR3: ASSLLSLHIDTQY
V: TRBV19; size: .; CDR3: ASSLREGAILY
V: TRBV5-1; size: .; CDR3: ASSRAGGSTDTQY
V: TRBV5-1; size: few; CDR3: ASSSGTRFNQPQH
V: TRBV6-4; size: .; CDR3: ASSEWVGGAGEQF
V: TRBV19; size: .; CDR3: ASSIKRGAEQY
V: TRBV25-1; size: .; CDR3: ASSASGVGEKLF
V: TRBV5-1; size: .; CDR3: ASSSGTSGGLSSYNEQF
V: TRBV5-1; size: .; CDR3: ASSQDSRTDTQY
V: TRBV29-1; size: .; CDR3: SVVQAGTSKF
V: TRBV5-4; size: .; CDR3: ASSLGPGLAGGGLYEQY
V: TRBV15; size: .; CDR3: ATSSRTGGSRAYEQY
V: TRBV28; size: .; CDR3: ASSSPRAAGSPAAQY
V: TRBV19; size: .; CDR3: ASSIGRGGEQY
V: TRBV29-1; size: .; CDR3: SARDRGGNTEAF
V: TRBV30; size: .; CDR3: AWSVGAGSNT
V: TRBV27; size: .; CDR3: ASSSRQRPSGSYEQY
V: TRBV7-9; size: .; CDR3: ASRQTGTSGRNEQF
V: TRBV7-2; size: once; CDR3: ASSFTRLSTEAF
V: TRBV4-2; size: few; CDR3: ASSQQTSGGYEQY
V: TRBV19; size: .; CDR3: ASSTGFGNQPQH
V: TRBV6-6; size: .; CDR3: ASTPGTGRGNSPLH
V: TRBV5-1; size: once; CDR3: ASSLGGDRETQY
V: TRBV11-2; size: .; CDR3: ASSLSFGGRDNQPQH
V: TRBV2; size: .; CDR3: ASSETLTGHQPQH
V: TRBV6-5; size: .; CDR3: ASSRTGVNTEAF
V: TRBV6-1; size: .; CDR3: ASSALVVNNEQF
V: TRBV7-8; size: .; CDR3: ASSRSSEQF
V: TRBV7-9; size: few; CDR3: ASNGAGEAF
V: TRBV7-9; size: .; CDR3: ASSLKGVGNNEQF
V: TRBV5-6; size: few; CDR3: ASSFGGEPHSPQH
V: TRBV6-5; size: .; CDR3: ASSYLGTGGYEQY
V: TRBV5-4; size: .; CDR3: ASSYDRENTGELF
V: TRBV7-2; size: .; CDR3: ASGLAVISGLYNEQF
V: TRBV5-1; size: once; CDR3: ASSLALTGDYSYEQY
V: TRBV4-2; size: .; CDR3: ASSPKDRGRLRTEAF
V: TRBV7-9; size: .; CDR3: ASSLGGFGYT
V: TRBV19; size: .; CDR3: ASSAGTTNEQF
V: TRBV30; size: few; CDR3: AWSVSAANYGYT
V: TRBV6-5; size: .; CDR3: ASSYYSANEQF
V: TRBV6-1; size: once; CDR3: ASSEAGGPLGLYEQY
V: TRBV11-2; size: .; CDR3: ASSLGRTSGAQETQY
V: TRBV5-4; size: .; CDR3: ASSPGQGISYEQY
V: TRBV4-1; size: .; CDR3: ASSQDKEQGRENTEAF
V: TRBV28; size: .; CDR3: ASSPLNTYNEQF
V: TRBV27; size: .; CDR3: ASSLSQGVVAF
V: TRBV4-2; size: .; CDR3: ASSQDQKGTGNGYT
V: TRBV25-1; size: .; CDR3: ASSSGQGGTEAF
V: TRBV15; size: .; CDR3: ATSRAWTGSSYEQY
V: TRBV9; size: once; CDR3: ASSVGYGRSYEQY
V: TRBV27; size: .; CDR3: ASSFEPGLVTDTQY